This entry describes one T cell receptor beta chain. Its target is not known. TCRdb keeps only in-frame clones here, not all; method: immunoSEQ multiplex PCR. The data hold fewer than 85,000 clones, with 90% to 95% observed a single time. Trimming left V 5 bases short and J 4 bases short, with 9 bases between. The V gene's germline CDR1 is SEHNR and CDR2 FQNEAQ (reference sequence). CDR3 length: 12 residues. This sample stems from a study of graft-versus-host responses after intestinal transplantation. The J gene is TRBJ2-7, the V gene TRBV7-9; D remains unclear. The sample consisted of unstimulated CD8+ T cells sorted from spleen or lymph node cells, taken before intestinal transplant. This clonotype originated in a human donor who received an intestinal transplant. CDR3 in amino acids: CASSPDFYEQYF. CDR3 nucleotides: TGTGCCAGCAGCCCCGACTTTTACGAGCAGTACTTC.